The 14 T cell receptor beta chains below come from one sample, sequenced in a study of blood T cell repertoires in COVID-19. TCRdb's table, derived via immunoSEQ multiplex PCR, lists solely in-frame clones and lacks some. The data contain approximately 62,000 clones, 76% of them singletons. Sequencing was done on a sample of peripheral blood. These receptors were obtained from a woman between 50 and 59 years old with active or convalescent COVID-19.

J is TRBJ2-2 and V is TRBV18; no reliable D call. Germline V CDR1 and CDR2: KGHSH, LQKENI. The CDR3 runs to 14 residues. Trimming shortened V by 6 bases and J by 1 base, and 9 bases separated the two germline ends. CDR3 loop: CASSPTQNTGELFF. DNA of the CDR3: TGTGCCAGCTCGCCCACTCAGAACACCGGGGAGCTGTTTTTT.

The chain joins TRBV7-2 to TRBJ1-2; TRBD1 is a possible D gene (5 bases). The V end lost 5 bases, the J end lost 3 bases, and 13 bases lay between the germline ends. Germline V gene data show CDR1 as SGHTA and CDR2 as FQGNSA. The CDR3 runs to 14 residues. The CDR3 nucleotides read TGTGCCAGCAGCACCCAGGTCAGGGACTATGGCTACACCTTC. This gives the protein CASSTQVRDYGYTF.

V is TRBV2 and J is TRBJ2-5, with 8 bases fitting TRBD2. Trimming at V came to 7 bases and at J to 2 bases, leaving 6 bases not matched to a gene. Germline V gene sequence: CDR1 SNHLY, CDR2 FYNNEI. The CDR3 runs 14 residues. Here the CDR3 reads CASNPLAAQETQYF. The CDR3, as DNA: TGTGCCAGCAATCCACTAGCGGCTCAAGAGACCCAGTACTTC.

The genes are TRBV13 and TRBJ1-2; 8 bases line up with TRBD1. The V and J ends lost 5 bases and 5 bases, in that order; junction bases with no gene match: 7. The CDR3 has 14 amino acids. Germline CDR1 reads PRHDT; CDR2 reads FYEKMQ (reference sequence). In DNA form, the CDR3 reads TGTGCCAGCAGCCGGACAGGGAATATGTATGGCTACACCTTC. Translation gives CASSRTGNMYGYTF. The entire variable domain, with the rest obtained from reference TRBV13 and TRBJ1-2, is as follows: AAGVIQSPRHLIKEKRETATLKCYPIPRHDTVYWYQQGPGQDPQFLISFYEKMQSDKGSIPDRFSAQQFSDYHSELNMSSLELGDSALYFCASSRTGNMYGYTFGSGTRLTVV.

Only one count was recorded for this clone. DNA for the CDR3: TGTGCCAGCAGTTTGGGGTGGGGGGGCGGCGGAACTGAAGCTTTCTTT. It encodes CASSLGWGGGGTEAFF. The chain couples TRBV27 to TRBJ1-1, with D possibly matching TRBD1 (6 bases). Germline V gene sequence: CDR1 MNHEY, CDR2 SMNVEV (reference sequence). This CDR3 is 16 amino acids long. Trimming removed 3 bases from V and 5 bases from J, with 19 bases in between.

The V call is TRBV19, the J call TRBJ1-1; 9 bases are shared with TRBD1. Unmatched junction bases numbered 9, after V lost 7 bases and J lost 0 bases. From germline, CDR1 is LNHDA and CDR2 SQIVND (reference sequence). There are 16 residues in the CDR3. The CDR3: CASTVPGQGLNTEAFF. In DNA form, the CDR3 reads TGTGCCAGTACCGTCCCGGGACAGGGACTGAACACTGAAGCTTTCTTT.

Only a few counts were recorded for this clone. Here the CDR3 reads CASSRRTGRFPEAFF. The CDR3 DNA follows: TGTGCCAGTAGTAGAAGAACAGGGCGCTTCCCTGAAGCTTTCTTT. This sequence joins TRBV19 and TRBJ1-1, with D maybe TRBD1 (6 bases). V lost 4 bases and J 6 bases, leaving 18 bases between the germline ends. The CDR3 runs to 15 residues. Looked up from germline, CDR1 is LNHDA and CDR2 is SQIVND (reference sequence). The complete variable domain, with remaining parts taken from reference TRBV19 and TRBJ1-1, reads DGGITQSPKYLFRKEGQNVTLSCEQNLNHDAMYWYRQDPGQGLRLIYYSQIVNDFQKGDIAEGYSVSREKKESFPLTVTSAQKNPTAFYLCASSRRTGRFPEAFFGQGTRLTVV.

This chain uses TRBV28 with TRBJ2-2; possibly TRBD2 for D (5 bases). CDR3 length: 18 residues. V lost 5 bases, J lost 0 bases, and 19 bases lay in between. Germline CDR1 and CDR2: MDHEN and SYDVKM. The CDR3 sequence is CASSPTGMSWANTGELFF. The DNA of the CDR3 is TGTGCCAGCAGTCCTACCGGGATGAGCTGGGCGAACACCGGGGAGCTGTTTTTT. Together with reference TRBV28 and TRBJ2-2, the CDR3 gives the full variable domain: DVKVTQSSRYLVKRTGEKVFLECVQDMDHENMFWYRQDPGLGLRLIYFSYDVKMKEKGDIPEGYSVSREKKERFSLILESASTNQTSMYLCASSPTGMSWANTGELFFGEGSRLTVL.

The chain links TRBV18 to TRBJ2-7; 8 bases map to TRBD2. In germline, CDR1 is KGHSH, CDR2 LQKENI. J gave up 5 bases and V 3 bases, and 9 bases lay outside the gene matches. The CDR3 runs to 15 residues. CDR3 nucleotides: TGTGCCAGCTCACCCGGCGGAGCGGGAGTAGACGAGCAGTACTTC. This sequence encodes CASSPGGAGVDEQYF.

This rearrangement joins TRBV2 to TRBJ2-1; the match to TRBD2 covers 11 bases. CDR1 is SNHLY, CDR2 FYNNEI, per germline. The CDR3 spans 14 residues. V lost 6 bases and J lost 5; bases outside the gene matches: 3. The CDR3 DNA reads TGTGCCAGCAGGGGGACTAGCGGCGACAATGAGCAGTTCTTC. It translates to CASRGTSGDNEQFF.

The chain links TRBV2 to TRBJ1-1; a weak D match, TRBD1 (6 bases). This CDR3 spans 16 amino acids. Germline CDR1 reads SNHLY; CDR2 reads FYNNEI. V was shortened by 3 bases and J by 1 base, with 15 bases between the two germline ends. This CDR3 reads CASSEVGGFGNTEAFF. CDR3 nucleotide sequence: TGTGCCAGCAGTGAGGTTGGGGGCTTCGGGAACACTGAAGCTTTCTTT.

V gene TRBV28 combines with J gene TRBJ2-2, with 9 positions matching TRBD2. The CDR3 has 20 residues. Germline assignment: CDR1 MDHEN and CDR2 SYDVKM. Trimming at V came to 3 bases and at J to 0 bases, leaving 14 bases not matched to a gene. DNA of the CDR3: TGTGCCAGCAGTTTTGTGATAGCGGGAGTATCAACCGCGAACACCGGGGAGCTGTTTTTT. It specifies CASSFVIAGVSTANTGELFF.

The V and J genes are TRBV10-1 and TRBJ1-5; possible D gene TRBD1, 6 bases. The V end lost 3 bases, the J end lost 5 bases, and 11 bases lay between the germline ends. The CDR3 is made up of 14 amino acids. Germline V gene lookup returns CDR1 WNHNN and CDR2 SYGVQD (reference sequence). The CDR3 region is CASSDSGEYQPQHF. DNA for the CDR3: TGCGCCAGCAGTGATTCAGGGGAGTATCAGCCCCAGCATTTT.

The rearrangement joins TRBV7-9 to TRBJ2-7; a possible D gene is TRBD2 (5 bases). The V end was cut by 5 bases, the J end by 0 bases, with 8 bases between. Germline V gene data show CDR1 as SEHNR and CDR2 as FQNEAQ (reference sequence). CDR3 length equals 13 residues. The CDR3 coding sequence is TGTGCCAGCAGCAGAGGGCTCTCCTACGAGCAGTACTTC. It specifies CASSRGLSYEQYF. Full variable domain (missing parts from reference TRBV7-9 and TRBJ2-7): DTGVSQNPRHKITKRGQNVTFRCDPISEHNRLYWYRQTLGQGPEFLTYFQNEAQLEKSRLLSDRFSAERPKGSFSTLEIQRTEQGDSAMYLCASSRGLSYEQYFGPGTRLTVT.